These 27 T cell receptor beta chains came from one sample sequenced in a study of T cell responses to AZD1222 COVID-19 vaccine (dated by TCRdb to the early 2020s). The intended sense of this specimen's time point label: baseline before first vaccination. Library construction relied on the immunoSEQ multiplex PCR assay. TCRdb retrieved this table from immuneACCESS and kept in-frame rearrangements only. Not all clones are present; in checked studies, unresolved V genes account for under half, and no reason is known for the remainder. Counted in this sample were around 190,000 clones; about 91% of them appeared once. The top ten clonotypes cover more than 0.4% of the sample. This material consisted of peripheral blood, taken on day 0 of AZD1222 vaccination. These receptors all come from an adult in good health.

This chain connects TRBV27 to TRBJ2-4; TRBD1 aligns across 7 bases. V lost 5 bases, J lost 0 bases, and 4 bases stayed unmatched. In germline, CDR1 is MNHEY, CDR2 SMNVEV (reference sequence). The CDR3 is made up of 15 amino acids. Here the CDR3 reads CASSKQGLAKNIQYF. The CDR3, as DNA: TGTGCCAGCAGTAAACAGGGGCTAGCCAAAAACATTCAGTACTTC.

CDR3: CASMSANYGYTF. The CDR3 nucleotides are TGTGCCAGCATGAGTGCTAACTATGGCTACACCTTC. The V gene is TRBV6-5, the J gene TRBJ1-2; no firm D call. Trimming stripped 7 bases from V and 0 bases from J, with 6 bases between. Germline V lookup: CDR1 MNHEY, CDR2 SVGAGI. The CDR3 covers 12 residues.

The CDR3 region is CASSPGQGNIQYF. In DNA form, the CDR3 reads TGTGCCAGCAGTCCGGGACAGGGTAACATTCAGTACTTC. The chain recombines TRBV6-5 with TRBJ2-4, with 9 nucleotides matching TRBD1. The germline gives CDR1 MNHEY, CDR2 SVGAGI. J lost 7 bases, V lost 5 bases, and 3 bases had no gene match. This CDR3 spans 13 amino acids.

CDR3 in amino acids: CAWSAGTGGNTIYF. CDR3 DNA: TGTGCCTGGAGTGCCGGGACAGGAGGAAACACCATATATTTT. The gene calls are TRBV30 and TRBJ1-3, with 8 bases aligning to TRBD1. The germline gives CDR1 GTSNPN, CDR2 SVGIG (reference sequence). Trimming cost V 1 base and J 4 bases; bases outside gene matches: 3. The CDR3 contains 14 residues.

The gene calls are TRBV15 and TRBJ2-7, with TRBD1 matching over 8 bases. CDR1 LNHNV and CDR2 YYDKDF come from the germline V gene (reference sequence). This CDR3 contains 15 residues. J lost 0 bases, V lost 5 bases, and 6 bases had no gene match. The CDR3 DNA sequence: TGTGCCACCAGCCCGACAGGGGCCCTCTCCTACGAGCAGTACTTC. Encoded protein: CATSPTGALSYEQYF.

This clone has more than one count but fewer than ten. The chain combines TRBV6-4 with TRBJ2-3; 11 bases match TRBD1. Per the germline V gene, CDR1 is MRHNA and CDR2 is SNTAGT. The CDR3 length is 15 residues. The J segment lost 4 bases and the V segment lost 0 bases, leaving 0 bases of the junction unmatched. CDR3 region: CASSDSGQGADTQYF. The CDR3 DNA sequence: TGTGCCAGCAGTGACTCGGGACAGGGGGCAGATACGCAGTATTTT.

CDR3 sequence: CASSFGNPSNQPQHF. DNA of the CDR3: TGTGCCAGCAGCTTCGGAAATCCTAGCAATCAGCCCCAGCATTTT. The chain couples TRBV7-9 to TRBJ1-5; D ambiguous. Per germline, CDR1 SEHNR and CDR2 FQNEAQ (reference sequence). V was pared by 3 bases and J by 0 bases, with 9 bases between. The CDR3 is 15 residues long.

The V and J genes are TRBV19 and TRBJ1-1; no clear D. Trimming took off 6 bases at V and 3 bases at J, with 8 bases between the two ends. The CDR3 length is 12 residues. Germline V gives CDR1 LNHDA, CDR2 SQIVND (reference sequence). This CDR3 is CASRGRDTEAFF. The CDR3 DNA is TGTGCCAGTAGGGGTAGGGACACTGAAGCTTTCTTT. Full variable domain (outside the CDR3, taken from reference TRBV19 and TRBJ1-1): DGGITQSPKYLFRKEGQNVTLSCEQNLNHDAMYWYRQDPGQGLRLIYYSQIVNDFQKGDIAEGYSVSREKKESFPLTVTSAQKNPTAFYLCASRGRDTEAFFGQGTRLTVV.

The chain employs TRBV7-2 and TRBJ2-7, with D perhaps being TRBD1 or TRBD2 (5 bases each). Trimming removed 0 bases from V and 3 bases from J, with 6 bases in between. This CDR3 comprises 13 residues. From germline, CDR1 is SGHTA and CDR2 FQGNSA. CDR3 amino acids: CASSLAGDYEQYF. The CDR3 region has the DNA TGTGCCAGCAGCTTAGCGGGGGACTACGAGCAGTACTTC.

This chain connects TRBV9 to TRBJ1-1, with a weak D call TRBD1 (6 bases). CDR1 and CDR2 (germline): SGDLS, YYNGEE. This CDR3 is built from 13 residues. V lost 4 bases to trimming and J lost 2 bases, with 9 bases between them. In DNA form, the CDR3 reads TGTGCCAGCAGCCCACAGGGTAACACTGAAGCTTTCTTT. Translating it yields CASSPQGNTEAFF. Looking up the rest from reference TRBV9 and TRBJ1-1 gives the full variable domain: DSGVTQTPKHLITATGQRVTLRCSPRSGDLSVYWYQQSLDQGLQFLIQYYNGEERAKGNILERFSAQQFPDLHSELNLSSLELGDSALYFCASSPQGNTEAFFGQGTRLTVV.

The chain recombines TRBV10-3 with TRBJ2-7; 8 bases line up with TRBD1. This CDR3 is 15 amino acids long. After removal of 7 bases from V and 4 bases from J, the junction contained 12 bases not matched to a gene. From germline, CDR1 is ENHRY and CDR2 SYGVKD. The CDR3 sequence: CAITKTGASIYEQYF. As DNA, the CDR3 is TGTGCCATCACCAAGACAGGGGCCAGTATTTACGAGCAGTACTTC.

The rearrangement uses TRBV3-1 (or the pseudogene TRBV3-2) and TRBJ1-2; TRBD1 aligns across 9 bases. The CDR3 totals 14 residues. The trim removed 5 bases at V and 8 bases at J, leaving 9 bases unmatched. Germline CDR1 reads LGHDT; CDR2 reads YNNKEL (reference sequence). CDR3 sequence (DNA): TGTGCCAGCAGCGCCCGGGACAGGGCTCTGGGCTACACCTTC. Protein: CASSARDRALGYTF.

A few counts support this clone. The chain has TRBV6-5 and TRBJ1-2, with TRBD1 as a possible D gene (5 bases). The CDR3 covers 12 residues. Germline V gene data show CDR1 as MNHEY and CDR2 as SVGAGI. V lost 6 bases and J lost 3, with 8 bases in between. The CDR3 region is CASRTGDYGYTF. CDR3 nucleotides: TGTGCCAGCAGAACGGGGGACTATGGCTACACCTTC.

This clone has a single count. The J gene is TRBJ1-3, the V gene TRBV18; no definite D call. CDR1 is KGHSH and CDR2 is LQKENI in the germline V gene. The CDR3 spans 15 residues. Trimming stripped 0 bases from V and 4 bases from J, with 10 bases between. The CDR3 spells CASSPPSLAGNTIYF. DNA of the CDR3: TGTGCCAGCTCACCACCGAGCCTGGCGGGAAACACCATATATTTT. The complete variable domain, with remaining parts taken from reference TRBV18 and TRBJ1-3, reads NAGVMQNPRHLVRRRGQEARLRCSPMKGHSHVYWYRQLPEEGLKFMVYLQKENIIDESGMPKERFSAEFPKEGPSILRIQQVVRGDSAAYFCASSPPSLAGNTIYFGEGSWLTVV.

J is TRBJ2-5 and V is TRBV6-5; 8 nucleotides agree with TRBD2. The germline gives CDR1 MNHEY, CDR2 SVGAGI. After removal of 7 bases from V and 5 bases from J, the junction contained 12 bases not matched to a gene. The CDR3 spans 15 residues. CDR3 nucleotide sequence: TGTGCCAGCATCCTGACGGGGGGGCCGAGGGAGACCCAGTACTTC. This encodes CASILTGGPRETQYF.

The chain couples TRBV6-1 to TRBJ2-1, with a tentative D call TRBD2 (7 bases). V lost 1 base and J lost 8, with 12 bases in between. This CDR3 has 14 amino acids. CDR1 is MNHNS and CDR2 is SASEGT in the germline V gene. The CDR3 DNA follows: TGTGCCAGCAGTGAAGTGGGGGGGGCGGATGAGCAGTTCTTC. Residues: CASSEVGGADEQFF.

This rearrangement joins TRBV6-5 to TRBJ1-3; D unresolved. Trimming took off 0 bases at V and 0 bases at J, with 6 bases between the two ends. Germline V gives CDR1 MNHEY, CDR2 SVGAGI. The CDR3 is 15 residues long. Here the CDR3 DNA reads TGTGCCAGCAGTTACTCCCGGAACTCTGGAAACACCATATATTTT. The encoded protein is CASSYSRNSGNTIYF.

The chain uses TRBV5-4 and TRBJ1-2; TRBD1 is a possible D gene (5 bases). Germline V gene lookup returns CDR1 SGHNT and CDR2 YYREEE (reference sequence). Trimming stripped 0 bases from V and 2 bases from J, with 8 bases between. The CDR3 covers 14 residues. The CDR3 region is CASSLVQENYGYTF. The DNA of the CDR3 is TGTGCCAGCAGCTTGGTACAGGAGAACTATGGCTACACCTTC.

This chain links TRBV27 with TRBJ2-1; D remains unclear. The germline gives CDR1 MNHEY, CDR2 SMNVEV (reference sequence). V lost 3 bases and J 9 bases, leaving 15 bases between the germline ends. CDR3 length equals 14 residues. Here the CDR3 reads CASSFTGSASEQFF. The DNA for the CDR3 is TGTGCCAGCAGTTTTACCGGATCGGCGAGTGAGCAGTTCTTC.

This chain links TRBV18 with TRBJ2-2, with D uncertain. V was clipped by 8 bases and J by 5 bases, with 9 bases between them. In germline, CDR1 is KGHSH, CDR2 LQKENI. The CDR3 consists of 12 residues. This chain's CDR3 is CASRLLTGELFF. The CDR3 DNA reads TGTGCCAGCCGTCTCTTAACCGGGGAGCTGTTTTTT.

The chain carries TRBV13 and TRBJ2-1; maybe TRBD2 (5 bases). Deletions cut 5 bases from V and 6 bases from J, with 8 bases between. The CDR3 spans 12 residues. The germline V gene has CDR1 PRHDT and CDR2 FYEKMQ (reference sequence). The CDR3 region is CASSQTSNEQFF. CDR3 bases: TGTGCCAGCAGCCAAACTAGCAATGAGCAGTTCTTC.

The chain is built from TRBV19 and TRBJ1-1; tentatively, D is TRBD1 (5 bases). Germline assignment: CDR1 LNHDA and CDR2 SQIVND (reference sequence). This CDR3 is built from 14 residues. V dropped 3 bases and J dropped 0 bases, with 8 bases sitting between them. CDR3 nucleotide sequence: TGTGCCAGTAGTATGCAGGGACTGAACACTGAAGCTTTCTTT. It encodes CASSMQGLNTEAFF.

J is TRBJ2-2 and V is TRBV19, with D perhaps being TRBD1 or TRBD2 (5 bases each). Germline lookup yields CDR1 LNHDA and CDR2 SQIVND (reference sequence). The V end lost 10 bases, the J end lost 3 bases, and 12 bases lay between the germline ends. This CDR3 is built from 13 residues. CDR3 nucleotides: TGTGCCACACGTGGGGGACACACCGGGGAGCTGTTTTTT. Its protein product is CATRGGHTGELFF.

V and J are TRBV2 and TRBJ2-4; 14 nucleotides match TRBD2. Germline-derived CDR1 and CDR2 are SNHLY and FYNNEI. J gave up 8 bases and V 5 bases, and 2 bases lay outside the gene matches. The CDR3 length is 14 residues. CDR3 sequence (DNA): TGTGCCAGCAGTCCGGGACTAGCGGGGGACATTCAGTACTTC. Translating it yields CASSPGLAGDIQYF.

This chain links TRBV19 with TRBJ2-7, with 8 bases that match TRBD1. The CDR3 totals 14 residues. Germline lookup yields CDR1 LNHDA and CDR2 SQIVND (reference sequence). The ends lost 1 base at V and 4 bases at J; junction bases unmatched: 3. The CDR3 region is CASSIAGGTYEQYF. CDR3 nucleotide sequence: TGTGCCAGTAGTATAGCAGGGGGCACGTACGAGCAGTACTTC.

The rearrangement uses TRBV10-1 and TRBJ2-5; TRBD2 matches at 7 bases. CDR3 length: 16 amino acids. V trimming: 2 bases; J trimming: 4 bases; junction bases outside the gene matches: 10. Germline V lookup: CDR1 WNHNN, CDR2 SYGVQD (reference sequence). CDR3 nucleotide sequence: TGCGCCAGCAGTGAGAGTGAGCGGGGAGCGGGAGAGACCCAGTACTTC. It codes for CASSESERGAGETQYF.

This clone was recorded only once. This chain uses TRBV27 with TRBJ2-7, with 9 bases fitting TRBD1. This CDR3 comprises 15 residues. Germline lookup yields CDR1 MNHEY and CDR2 SMNVEV (reference sequence). With 6 bases clipped from V and 4 bases from J, the junction kept 10 bases outside the gene matches. The CDR3 reads CASSLQGAMSYEQYF. CDR3 DNA: TGTGCCAGCAGCCTACAGGGGGCGATGTCTTACGAGCAGTACTTC.